A selection of T cell receptor beta chains follows, all from one sample in a study of blood T cell repertoires in COVID-19. TCRdb's table, derived via immunoSEQ multiplex PCR, lists solely in-frame clones and lacks some. Of approximately 80,000 clones listed, roughly 76% are singletons. Sequencing was performed on peripheral blood. The origin of the receptors is a man aged 65 to 79 with active or convalescent COVID-19. Both conserved end residues are part of each CDR3. A D gene is named only where the DNA matches it firmly. Size is omitted from some rows. Given values are once, few, many or a class for expanded clones.

.,TRBV29-1,TRBJ1-4,.,CSVGQGKGEKLFF,TGCAGCGTTGGTCAGGGGAAGGGGGAAAAACTGTTTTTT
.,TRBV15,TRBJ2-3,.,CATARLNTDTQYF,TGTGCCACCGCACGACTCAACACAGATACGCAGTATTTT
.,TRBV11-2,TRBJ2-7,.,CASSGGLDNEQYF,TGTGCCAGCAGCGGGGGACTGGACAACGAGCAGTACTTC
.,TRBV2,TRBJ1-1,.,CASSPGTAAFF,TGTGCCAGCAGCCCCGGGACTGCAGCTTTCTTT
.,TRBV29-1,TRBJ1-1,.,CSVFYREVFSEAFF,TGCAGCGTCTTTTACAGGGAAGTTTTTTCTGAAGCTTTCTTT
few,TRBV7-9,TRBJ2-3,TRBD2,CASSFGTSGGTDTQYF,TGTGCCAGCAGCTTTGGGACTAGCGGGGGGACAGATACGCAGTATTTT
.,TRBV5-4,TRBJ2-7,TRBD2,CASSAPAMAGGSEQYF,TGTGCCAGCAGCGCCCCGGCCATGGCGGGGGGGTCTGAGCAGTACTTC
.,TRBV6-5,TRBJ1-6,TRBD1,CASSSRGSNSPLHF,TGTGCCAGCAGTTCCAGGGGGTCCAATTCACCCCTCCACTTT
.,TRBV23-1,TRBJ1-3,.,CASNLSRVFGNTIYF,TGCGCCAGCAACCTATCTCGGGTCTTTGGAAACACCATATATTTT
.,TRBV5-1,TRBJ2-7,.,CASSHSGGATYEQYF,TGCGCCAGCAGCCATTCCGGAGGAGCTACCTACGAGCAGTACTTC
.,TRBV6-6,TRBJ2-1,.,CASSRVEGVNEQFF,TGTGCCAGCAGCCGCGTAGAGGGAGTCAATGAGCAGTTCTTC
.,TRBV7-2,TRBJ2-7,TRBD1,CASSPTGGYGEQYF,TGTGCCAGCAGCCCTACAGGGGGCTATGGCGAGCAGTACTTC
.,TRBV9,TRBJ2-2,TRBD2,CASTPTSAANTGELFF,TGTGCCAGCACCCCCACTAGCGCGGCAAACACCGGGGAGCTGTTTTTT
.,TRBV7-6,TRBJ2-3,.,CASSLVGGSTDTQYF,TGTGCCAGCAGCTTAGTTGGCGGTAGCACAGATACGCAGTATTTT
.,TRBV7-9,TRBJ2-3,TRBD2,CASSPYGGKDTQYF,TGTGCCAGCAGCCCCTACGGGGGGAAAGATACGCAGTATTTT
.,TRBV10-3,TRBJ2-2,TRBD1,CAISDRGFGELFF,TGTGCCATCAGTGACAGGGGGTTCGGGGAGCTGTTTTTT
.,TRBV4-1,TRBJ2-5,TRBD2,CASSQGAIAGGQETQYF,TGCGCCAGCAGCCAAGGTGCGATAGCGGGGGGTCAAGAGACCCAGTACTTC
.,TRBV18,TRBJ2-1,.,CASSRDSFGDEQFF,TGTGCCAGCTCACGAGACAGCTTTGGGGATGAGCAGTTCTTC
once,TRBV9,TRBJ2-2,.,CASSVAENTGELFF,TGTGCCAGCAGCGTCGCGGAGAACACCGGGGAGCTGTTTTTT
few,TRBV5-5,TRBJ1-1,TRBD1,CASSLLGGRRTEAFF,TGTGCCAGCAGCTTGTTAGGGGGCAGAAGGACTGAAGCTTTCTTT
.,TRBV2,TRBJ1-2,TRBD1,CASAGTGGLREEGYTF,TGTGCCAGCGCCGGGACAGGGGGCCTCAGAGAGGAGGGCTACACCTTC
.,TRBV6-4,TRBJ2-3,TRBD2,CASSDRSGGAWDTQYF,TGTGCCAGCAGTGACAGGAGCGGGGGAGCATGGGATACGCAGTATTTT
.,TRBV29-1,TRBJ1-4,.,CSVPTGPNEKLFF,TGCAGCGTCCCTACAGGGCCCAATGAAAAACTGTTTTTT
.,TRBV2,TRBJ1-4,.,CASGYRNSKLFF,TGTGCCAGCGGTTACAGGAACTCAAAACTGTTTTTT
few,TRBV11-3,TRBJ1-2,TRBD1,CASSGDRVVGYTF,TGTGCCAGCAGCGGGGACAGGGTTGTTGGCTACACCTTC
.,TRBV15,TRBJ1-3,.,CATSRDLPGAGNTIYF,TGTGCCACCAGCAGAGATCTGCCAGGGGCTGGAAACACCATATATTTT
few,TRBV6-5,TRBJ1-3,.,CASVGGTVNTIYF,TGTGCCAGCGTCGGAGGTACCGTAAACACCATATATTTT
few,TRBV2,TRBJ2-3,.,CAGGPGGPAGDTQYF,TGTGCCGGAGGACCGGGGGGCCCCGCTGGAGATACGCAGTATTTT
.,TRBV11-2,TRBJ2-2,TRBD2,CASSLAAPGAGVGELFF,TGTGCCAGCAGCTTAGCTGCCCCGGGAGCGGGGGTTGGGGAGCTGTTTTTT
medium-sized,TRBV27,TRBJ2-7,.,CASSTLTGRSIDEQYF,TGTGCCAGCAGTACCTTGACAGGTAGGAGTATCGACGAGCAGTACTTC
few,TRBV5-4,TRBJ1-2,TRBD1,CASSQSGTGDYGYTF,TGTGCCAGCAGCCAATCCGGGACAGGGGACTATGGCTACACCTTC
.,TRBV5-1,TRBJ2-5,.,CASSLGSQETQYF,TGCGCCAGCAGCTTGGGTAGCCAAGAGACCCAGTACTTC
.,TRBV16,TRBJ1-5,.,CASSLLNQPQHF,TGTGCCAGCAGCCTCTTAAATCAGCCCCAGCATTTT
.,TRBV5-1,TRBJ2-2,TRBD1,CASSPRQGGELFF,TGCGCCAGCAGCCCCCGACAGGGCGGGGAGCTGTTTTTT
.,TRBV19,TRBJ2-5,TRBD2,CASSIVLGQAGLAGGFQETQYF,TGTGCCAGTAGTATAGTATTAGGGCAGGCGGGACTAGCGGGGGGGTTTCAAGAGACCCAGTACTTC